The 21 T cell receptor beta chains reported below all come from one sample, sequenced in a study of blood T cell repertoires in COVID-19. Using immunoSEQ multiplex PCR, the repertoire was profiled, and TCRdb retains in-frame clones only, with some absent. The sample consists of approximately 73,000 clones, roughly 86% of them appearing once. The sequencing sample was made of peripheral blood. These TCRs come from a woman aged 70-85 years with acute or convalescent COVID-19.

V is TRBV24-1 and J is TRBJ1-5, with TRBD1 identical over 8 bases. Germline CDR1 KGHDR, CDR2 SFDVKD. V was pared by 5 bases and J by 5 bases, with 7 bases of the junction left unmatched. This CDR3 spans 15 amino acids. In DNA, the CDR3 is TGTGCCACCAGTGCAGCAGGGGGCGGTTATCAGCCCCAGCATTTT. Encoded protein: CATSAAGGGYQPQHF.

The rearrangement links TRBV5-1 to TRBJ2-7, with 9 bases that match TRBD1. This CDR3 spans 15 amino acids. Germline lookup yields CDR1 SGHRS and CDR2 YFSETQ. With 4 bases clipped from V and 6 bases from J, the junction kept 11 bases outside the gene matches. CDR3 loop: CASSLWGGQGSEQYF. DNA for the CDR3: TGCGCCAGCAGCCTGTGGGGGGGACAGGGCTCCGAGCAGTACTTC. The complete variable domain, with remaining parts taken from reference TRBV5-1 and TRBJ2-7, reads KAGVTQTPRYLIKTRGQQVTLSCSPISGHRSVSWYQQTPGQGLQFLFEYFSETQRNKGNFPGRFSGRQFSNSRSEMNVSTLELGDSALYLCASSLWGGQGSEQYFGPGTRLTVT.

The CDR3 reads CASSLSSSGTSYEQYF. CDR3 in DNA: TGTGCCAGCAGCTTGTCCTCCAGCGGGACTTCCTACGAGCAGTACTTC. The J gene is TRBJ2-7, the V gene TRBV5-4; 7 bases align to TRBD2. The CDR3 consists of 16 residues. Germline V CDR1 and CDR2: SGHNT, YYREEE (reference sequence). V trimming: 1 base; J trimming: 1 base; junction bases outside the gene matches: 8.

The V gene is TRBV6-5, the J gene TRBJ1-5, with 9 bases fitting TRBD1. CDR3 length: 14 residues. With V trimmed by 2 bases and J by 11 bases, 7 bases remained unmatched. CDR1 MNHEY and CDR2 SVGAGI come from the germline V gene. The CDR3 DNA sequence: TGTGCCAGCAGTTACAACAGGGGGCATGCGACCCAGCATTTT. Amino acid sequence: CASSYNRGHATQHF.

This clone is a singleton in its sample. The chain employs TRBV9 and TRBJ1-1; D call uncertain. The CDR3 extends over 14 amino acids. Trimming took off 6 bases at V and 2 bases at J, with 14 bases between the two ends. The germline CDR1 and CDR2 sequences are SGDLS and YYNGEE. Here the CDR3 reads CASTRLSRNTEAFF. In DNA, the CDR3 is TGTGCCAGCACCCGCCTGTCCAGAAACACTGAAGCTTTCTTT.

The chain combines TRBV3-1 (or the pseudogene TRBV3-2) with TRBJ1-2, with 9 bases fitting TRBD1. The CDR3 extends over 15 amino acids. V was clipped by 1 base and J by 6 bases; unmatched bases: 6. Germline CDR1 LGHDT, CDR2 YNNKEL (reference sequence). CDR3 coding DNA: TGTGCCAGCAGCCAAGGGTGGACAGGGGAAAATGGCTACACCTTC. Protein: CASSQGWTGENGYTF.

This chain links TRBV18 with TRBJ1-4, with D perhaps matching TRBD1 (5 bases). V lost 2 bases and J 3 bases, leaving 13 bases between the germline ends. The germline V gene has CDR1 KGHSH and CDR2 LQKENI. This CDR3 has 16 residues. The CDR3 DNA reads TGTGCCAGCTCACCAACCTTCCAGGGCTCTAATGAAAAACTGTTTTTT. Residues: CASSPTFQGSNEKLFF.

The J gene is TRBJ2-3, the V gene TRBV12-3 or TRBV12-4; no clear D gene. V lost 5 bases and J 7 bases, leaving 7 bases between the germline ends. The CDR3 length is 11 residues. The CDR3 DNA reads as TGTGCCAGCAGTCAAACTAATACGCAGTATTTT. Its protein is CASSQTNTQYF.

This clone was found a few times. The rearrangement uses TRBV9 and TRBJ1-1; 9 bases fit TRBD1. The CDR3 has 17 amino acids. The V gene's germline CDR1 is SGDLS and CDR2 YYNGEE. V dropped 1 base and J dropped 5; count of bases not matched to a gene: 12. The CDR3 DNA reads as TGTGCCAGCAGCGTATTAGGACAGGGGATCTCTGGGACTGAAGCTTTCTTT. Translating gives CASSVLGQGISGTEAFF.

The chain joins TRBV5-1 to TRBJ1-1; D remains ambiguous. CDR3 length: 14 residues. V lost 0 bases, J lost 0 bases, and 6 bases lay in between. Germline CDR1 reads SGHRS; CDR2 reads YFSETQ. In nucleotides, the CDR3 is TGCGCCAGCAGCTTGGCGTCCTTGAACACTGAAGCTTTCTTT. Translating it yields CASSLASLNTEAFF.

The V call is TRBV6-1, the J call TRBJ2-7; D remains ambiguous. Trimming shortened V by 0 bases and J by 3 bases, and 15 bases separated the two germline ends. The CDR3 runs to 16 residues. The germline CDR1 and CDR2 sequences are MNHNS and SASEGT. The CDR3 bases are TGTGCCAGCAGTGAAGCGAGGTCAGCTCCCTACTACGAGCAGTACTTC. Translating gives CASSEARSAPYYEQYF.

The chain couples TRBV7-9 to TRBJ2-1; a possible D gene is TRBD1 (6 bases). The CDR3 extends over 15 amino acids. V gave up 0 bases and J gave up 10 bases, with 16 bases separating them. Germline CDR1 is SEHNR and CDR2 is FQNEAQ (reference sequence). CDR3 region: CASSLAPNGGGEQFF. In DNA, the CDR3 is TGTGCCAGCAGCTTAGCGCCGAATGGGGGCGGGGAGCAGTTCTTC. The variable domain in full, completed from reference TRBV7-9 and TRBJ2-1, reads DTGVSQNPRHKITKRGQNVTFRCDPISEHNRLYWYRQTLGQGPEFLTYFQNEAQLEKSRLLSDRFSAERPKGSFSTLEIQRTEQGDSAMYLCASSLAPNGGGEQFFGPGTRLTVL.

V usage is TRBV6-5 and J usage is TRBJ1-6; unclear D gene. In germline, CDR1 is MNHEY, CDR2 SVGAGI. With 3 bases removed from V and 8 bases from J, the gap between germline ends came to 8 bases. The CDR3 consists of 13 residues. The CDR3 reads CASSYRVDSPLHF. CDR3 DNA: TGTGCCAGCAGTTATCGGGTCGATTCACCCCTCCACTTT.

The chain has TRBV19 and TRBJ2-1, with a possible D match to TRBD2 (6 bases). The CDR3 totals 15 residues. Germline CDR1 reads LNHDA; CDR2 reads SQIVND (reference sequence). V was pared by 5 bases and J by 14 bases, with 25 bases between. CDR3 region: CASSPRFRGSSPEFF. The CDR3 region has the DNA TGTGCCAGTAGTCCACGATTCCGGGGGAGTTCACCCGAGTTCTTC.

This clone was recorded once. This chain joins TRBV5-1 and TRBJ1-6; a weak D match, TRBD1 (5 bases). The ends were cut back, 0 bases at V and 6 bases at J, with 7 bases in the middle. The CDR3 extends over 14 amino acids. The germline CDR1 and CDR2 sequences are SGHRS and YFSETQ. CDR3 sequence: CASSLGRGNSPLHF. CDR3 DNA: TGCGCCAGCAGCTTGGGGAGGGGTAATTCACCCCTCCACTTT.

This rearrangement joins TRBV6-4 to TRBJ2-1; 8 positions agree with TRBD2. The V and J ends lost 2 bases and 7 bases, in that order; junction bases with no gene match: 13. The germline gives CDR1 MRHNA, CDR2 SNTAGT. This CDR3 contains 17 residues. The CDR3 sequence is CASSDEGGSGMRNEQFF. The CDR3 region has the DNA TGTGCCAGCAGTGACGAAGGGGGTAGCGGGATGAGGAATGAGCAGTTCTTC.

In DNA form, the CDR3 reads TGTGCCAGCAGCTTTGGTCCCCTTTCGCGGGAGCGGCGCGGGGCCAACGTCCTGACTTTC. It codes for CASSFGPLSRERRGANVLTF. The V and J genes are TRBV27 and TRBJ2-6; 7 bases align to TRBD2. The CDR3 covers 20 residues. J lost 4 bases, V lost 6 bases, and 21 bases had no gene match. CDR1 MNHEY and CDR2 SMNVEV come from the germline V gene (reference sequence).

CDR3 nucleotide sequence: TGTGCCATCAGTGCGCAGGGCGCGCTTGAAGCTTTCTTT. Residues: CAISAQGALEAFF. The chain links TRBV10-3 to TRBJ1-1, with D possibly being TRBD1 (5 bases). The CDR3 has 13 amino acids. V lost 4 bases, J lost 7 bases, and 13 bases lay in between. Germline CDR1 reads ENHRY; CDR2 reads SYGVKD.

The rearrangement links TRBV28 to TRBJ1-5; 8 bases fit TRBD1. CDR1 and CDR2 (germline): MDHEN, SYDVKM. The CDR3 spans 15 residues. V was pared by 5 bases and J by 11 bases, with 14 bases of the junction left unmatched. DNA of the CDR3: TGTGCCAGCAGTAACCCGACAGGGGCCGGCGTGACCCAGCATTTT. It yields the protein CASSNPTGAGVTQHF.

The genes are TRBV19 and TRBJ1-5; 8 bases agree with TRBD1. With V trimmed by 5 bases and J by 8 bases, 2 bases remained unmatched. This CDR3 spans 12 amino acids. Germline values: CDR1 LNHDA, CDR2 SQIVND (reference sequence). In DNA form, the CDR3 reads TGTGCCAGTAGTTCGACAGGGGAGCCCCAGCATTTT. Protein product: CASSSTGEPQHF.

The rearrangement uses TRBV18 and TRBJ1-5, with 7 bases lining up with TRBD1. J lost 2 bases, V lost 1 base, and 2 bases had no gene match. Germline V CDR1 and CDR2: KGHSH, LQKENI. The CDR3 length is 15 residues. CDR3 bases: TGTGCCAGCTCACCACAGGGGGCAGGCAATCAGCCCCAGCATTTT. Its translation: CASSPQGAGNQPQHF. The variable domain in full, completed from reference TRBV18 and TRBJ1-5, reads NAGVMQNPRHLVRRRGQEARLRCSPMKGHSHVYWYRQLPEEGLKFMVYLQKENIIDESGMPKERFSAEFPKEGPSILRIQQVVRGDSAAYFCASSPQGAGNQPQHFGDGTRLSIL.